The 18 T cell receptor beta chains listed next were all sequenced from one sample in a study of molecular identifiers for immune sequencing clone quantification. TCRdb called the PCR reads again in MiXCR, with one record for every CDR3 protein. The sample has some 680,000 distinct CDR3 sequences; about 25% are singletons. The sequenced material came from naive CD8+ T cells from blood, with Jurkat cell RNA spiked in. The subset denotes: FACS-sorted CD8+CD4-CCR7+CD45RA+ naive T cells. These receptor sequences come from a human donor in good health. Some libraries in this study had Jurkat cell RNA spiked in.

The sample holds a few counts of this clonotype. This chain connects TRBV4-3 to TRBJ2-2, with D uncertain. Germline V lookup: CDR1 LGHNA, CDR2 YSLEER. Trimming stripped 0 bases from V and 6 bases from J, with 5 bases between. The CDR3 is 13 residues long. For the CDR3, the DNA is TGCGCCAGCAGCCAAGACATGGCCGGGGAGCTGTTTTTT. Protein sequence: CASSQDMAGELFF.

The rearrangement joins TRBV12-3 or TRBV12-4 to TRBJ2-2; possibly TRBD2 for D (6 bases). V shed 6 bases and J shed 4 bases, with 12 bases lying between them. This CDR3 region has 14 residues. In DNA form, the CDR3 reads TGTGCCAGCAGCCCGGGACTTTCCACCGGGGAGCTGTTTTTT. Its translation is CASSPGLSTGELFF.

This clonotype turned up a few times. V is TRBV20-1 and J is TRBJ1-5; no firm D call. The CDR3 loop spans 16 amino acids. CDR1 is DFQATT, CDR2 SNEGSKA, per germline (reference sequence). V gave up 0 bases and J gave up 0 bases, with 12 bases separating them. As DNA, the CDR3 is TGCAGTGCTAGAGATCTAAGAGACCTTAGCAATCAGCCCCAGCATTTT. It yields the protein CSARDLRDLSNQPQHF.

This clonotype was counted ten times or more. The rearrangement uses TRBV19 and TRBJ1-4, with D possibly matching TRBD1 (5 bases). The V end was cut by 9 bases, the J end by 0 bases, with 14 bases between. Germline assignment: CDR1 LNHDA and CDR2 SQIVND (reference sequence). This CDR3 is built from 15 residues. CDR3 DNA: TGTGCCAGCGGACGTACCAGGGCAACTAATGAAAAACTGTTTTTT. Encoded protein: CASGRTRATNEKLFF.

This clonotype was observed many times. CDR3 residues: CASSPGMANSPLHF. Written as DNA, the CDR3 is TGTGCCAGCAGCCCGGGGATGGCTAATTCACCCCTCCACTTT. This sequence joins TRBV27 and TRBJ1-6; D gene ambiguous. In germline, CDR1 is MNHEY, CDR2 SMNVEV (reference sequence). Trimming removed 6 bases from V and 6 bases from J, with 12 bases in between. There are 14 residues in the CDR3.

This clonotype was seen repeatedly, ten times or more. The rearrangement uses TRBV6-5 and TRBJ1-3; D gene unclear. V lost 7 bases and J 0 bases, leaving 10 bases between the germline ends. Germline V gene lookup returns CDR1 MNHEY and CDR2 SVGAGI. CDR3 size: 14 residues. The CDR3 loop is CASIPLSSGNTIYF. The CDR3 bases are TGTGCCAGCATCCCCCTAAGCTCTGGAAACACCATATATTTT.

This chain connects TRBV6-6 to TRBJ1-2, with TRBD1 matching over 7 bases. Germline CDR1 and CDR2: MNHNY and SVGAGI (reference sequence). This CDR3 is 15 amino acids long. J lost 1 base, V lost 2 bases, and 4 bases had no gene match. The CDR3 DNA reads as TGTGCCAGCAGTTACGACACAGGGGTTAACTATGGCTACACCTTC. Protein sequence: CASSYDTGVNYGYTF.

This clonotype was counted many times. This chain connects TRBV4-3 to TRBJ2-4; TRBD1 might be the D (5 bases). The CDR3 length is 16 residues. V was shortened by 2 bases and J by 8 bases, with 19 bases between the two germline ends. Germline lookup yields CDR1 LGHNA and CDR2 YSLEER. The CDR3 DNA is TGCGCCAGCAGCCAACGAGACAGCCCCTTTAGGGACATTCAGTACTTC. Translating gives CASSQRDSPFRDIQYF.

The rearrangement uses TRBV9 and TRBJ1-5, with a weak D call TRBD1 (6 bases). Looked up from germline, CDR1 is SGDLS and CDR2 is YYNGEE. This CDR3 is 13 amino acids long. Trimming cost V 2 bases and J 7 bases, with 10 bases left between them. The CDR3 bases are TGTGCCAGCAGCGTTAAGGGGGGACAGCCCCAGCATTTT. This translates into CASSVKGGQPQHF.

This clonotype occurred many times. The chain uses TRBV13 and TRBJ2-4, with unresolved D. Germline CDR1 reads PRHDT; CDR2 reads FYEKMQ (reference sequence). Trimming shortened V by 4 bases and J by 3 bases, and 16 bases separated the two germline ends. This CDR3 is built from 16 residues. The CDR3 DNA is TGTGCCAGCAGCTCCCGGACGGTCGAAGGCAAAAACATTCAGTACTTC. Protein product: CASSSRTVEGKNIQYF.

This clonotype has only a few counts. This chain uses TRBV27 with TRBJ2-7; 7 bases agree with TRBD2. Germline values: CDR1 MNHEY, CDR2 SMNVEV (reference sequence). Losses at the gene ends were 5 bases for V and 3 bases for J; bases not matched to a gene: 13. The CDR3 is 16 amino acids. In nucleotides, the CDR3 is TGTGCCAGCAGTCCTACTCGAGCGGGATTTAACTACGAGCAGTACTTC. Protein sequence: CASSPTRAGFNYEQYF.

The V call is TRBV6-5, the J call TRBJ2-7; D remains ambiguous. The CDR3 runs 15 residues. The V gene's germline CDR1 is MNHEY and CDR2 SVGAGI. V lost 2 bases and J 3 bases, leaving 14 bases between the germline ends. The CDR3 here is CASSYPKLDHYEQYF. CDR3 bases: TGTGCCAGCAGTTACCCGAAGCTGGATCACTACGAGCAGTACTTC.

Turning to this clonotype: A much larger clonotype is one base distant, so this may be a read error. This sequence joins TRBV28 and TRBJ1-1, with 9 positions matching TRBD1. The CDR3 is 14 residues long. Looked up from germline, CDR1 is MDHEN and CDR2 is SYDVKM. CDR3 DNA sequence: TGTGCCAGCAGTTCCTTCGGACAGGGGACTGGAGCTTTCTTT. Translating it yields CASSSFGQGTGAFF.

This clonotype was seen a handful of times. V usage is TRBV4-3 and J usage is TRBJ2-7, with no clear D. The CDR3 is 14 residues long. CDR1 is LGHNA, CDR2 YSLEER, per germline. V lost 0 bases to trimming and J lost 3 bases, with 9 bases between them. CDR3 in amino acids: CASSQDLADYEQYF. CDR3 nucleotides: TGCGCCAGCAGCCAAGATCTGGCAGACTACGAGCAGTACTTC.

This chain links TRBV7-9 with TRBJ1-4; D may be TRBD1 (6 bases). This CDR3 has 15 amino acids. CDR1 is SEHNR, CDR2 FQNEAQ, per germline (reference sequence). V shed 4 bases and J shed 5 bases, with 14 bases lying between them. Here the CDR3 DNA reads TGTGCCAGCAGCTCCTCCGGGACACCCAATGAAAAACTGTTTTTT. Amino acid sequence: CASSSSGTPNEKLFF.

The genes are TRBV27 and TRBJ2-2; TRBD2 matches at 12 bases. Unmatched junction bases numbered 12, after V lost 6 bases and J lost 1 base. The CDR3 spans 19 residues. The germline V gene encodes CDR1 MNHEY and CDR2 SMNVEV (reference sequence). Here the CDR3 reads CASSLTPPTSGGNTGELFF. In DNA form, the CDR3 reads TGTGCCAGCAGCCTAACCCCCCCGACTAGCGGGGGGAACACCGGGGAGCTGTTTTTT.

In this sample, this clonotype turned up many times. This rearrangement joins TRBV7-9 to TRBJ2-3, with 14 bases matching TRBD2. The CDR3 contains 16 residues. Losses at the gene ends were 5 bases for V and 4 bases for J; bases not matched to a gene: 5. CDR1 and CDR2 (germline): SEHNR, FQNEAQ (reference sequence). The CDR3 nucleotides read TGTGCCAGCAGCCCGTGGACTAGCGGGAGGCCAGATACGCAGTATTTT. Its protein product is CASSPWTSGRPDTQYF.

To note about this clonotype: This may arise from a read error, as a much more abundant clone is one base away. The rearrangement uses TRBV28 and TRBJ2-3; D is undetermined. The germline V gene has CDR1 MDHEN and CDR2 SYDVKM. The CDR3 extends over 13 amino acids. CDR3 sequence reads: CASSLFPGDTLYF. In nucleotides, the CDR3 is TGTGCCAGCAGTTTGTTCCCCGGAGATACGCTGTATTTT.